This T cell receptor beta chain was sequenced in a study of T cells in Graves' hyperthyroidism and ophthalmopathy. Study-level findings and limits: In simple terms, a model built on 13 V-J features told ophthalmopathy apart from stable hyperthyroidism. Expanded thyroid clonotypes (above 0.001) were mostly also found in blood.

The germline V and J ends were trimmed by 4 bases and 3 bases, with 9 bases remaining between them. Germline lookup yields CDR1 KGHDR and CDR2 SFDVKD. This CDR3 has 13 amino acids. This clonotype occurred many times. Its antigen is not known. RNA transcripts gave rise to amplified TCR beta CDR3 regions. The HTBI primer set drove a first-round RT-PCR of the TCR CDR3. TCRdb reanalysed the multiplex PCR reads using MiXCR and keeps one entry per CDR3 protein. The sample lists around 580,000 distinct CDR3 sequences, just over 45% seen once, with 7.5% to 8.5% in the top ten. Reasons for excluding patients were uncontrolled infection, other autoimmune disease, pregnancy or lactation.

The source is a woman younger than 35 with Graves' hyperthyroidism. Specimen: peripheral blood or thyroid tissue (not recorded which). V gene TRBV24-1 combines with J gene TRBJ2-7; possible D gene TRBD1, 6 bases. CDR3: CATSDSDSYEQYF. The CDR3 bases are TGTGCCACCAGTGACTCGGACAGCTACGAGCAGTACTTC.